The next 10 T cell receptor beta chains were all read from a single sample in a study of blood T cell repertoires in COVID-19. Clones were read by immunoSEQ multiplex PCR, and TCRdb kept only the in-frame ones, dropping some. The sample lists about 150,000 clones, 70% to 90% seen once, with around 3.7% in the top ten. The specimen sequenced was PBMCs or T cells enriched from blood (not recorded which). These receptors all come from a woman aged 50 to 65 with acute COVID-19.

DNA for the CDR3: TGTGCCAGCAGTGAATCTGGGACTAGCACAGATACGCAGTATTTT. It translates to CASSESGTSTDTQYF. The chain carries TRBV2 and TRBJ2-3; D may be TRBD2 (6 bases). CDR3 length: 15 residues. The germline V gene encodes CDR1 SNHLY and CDR2 FYNNEI. Trimming pared 2 bases from V and 0 bases from J, leaving 9 bases between.

This clone was seen a few times. This chain links TRBV19 with TRBJ2-7, with 8 bases fitting TRBD1. This CDR3 comprises 15 residues. V shed 5 bases, J shed 2 bases, and the junction held 8 bases outside the gene matches. Germline V gene sequence: CDR1 LNHDA, CDR2 SQIVND (reference sequence). As DNA, the CDR3 is TGTGCCAGTAGTCCCTGGGGGACAGGTACCTACGAGCAGTACTTC. This gives the protein CASSPWGTGTYEQYF.

This clone came up a few times. The genes are TRBV19 and TRBJ1-1; possible D gene TRBD1, 5 bases. The CDR3 is 13 residues long. V dropped 7 bases and J dropped 0 bases, with 9 bases sitting between them. Per germline, CDR1 LNHDA and CDR2 SQIVND (reference sequence). The CDR3 sequence is CASNPGMNTEAFF. The CDR3 DNA reads TGTGCCAGTAACCCAGGGATGAACACTGAAGCTTTCTTT.

This clone was seen a handful of times. This chain uses TRBV18 with TRBJ1-5; D is perhaps TRBD1 (6 bases). V lost 6 bases and J 7 bases, leaving 19 bases between the germline ends. Germline CDR1 reads KGHSH; CDR2 reads LQKENI. The CDR3 has 15 amino acids. The CDR3 is CASSAQGLEVQPQHF. DNA of the CDR3: TGTGCCAGCTCCGCACAGGGTTTAGAAGTACAGCCCCAGCATTTT.

The chain is built from TRBV6-5 and TRBJ2-7; no definite D call. The CDR3 length is 10 residues. Per germline, CDR1 MNHEY and CDR2 SVGAGI. V lost 6 bases and J lost 4, with 4 bases in between. This chain's CDR3 is CASREYEQYF. For the CDR3, the DNA is TGTGCCAGCAGGGAGTACGAGCAGTACTTC.

V and J are TRBV9 and TRBJ2-3; TRBD2 matches 12 bases. The CDR3 sequence is 17 residues long. V trimming: 4 bases; J trimming: 6 bases; junction bases outside the gene matches: 12. Germline loops: CDR1 SGDLS, CDR2 YYNGEE. The CDR3 reads CASSYGLAGSPMDTQYF. The CDR3 DNA reads as TGTGCCAGCAGCTACGGACTAGCGGGAAGCCCTATGGATACGCAGTATTTT. Looking up the rest from reference TRBV9 and TRBJ2-3 gives the full variable domain: DSGVTQTPKHLITATGQRVTLRCSPRSGDLSVYWYQQSLDQGLQFLIQYYNGEERAKGNILERFSAQQFPDLHSELNLSSLELGDSALYFCASSYGLAGSPMDTQYFGPGTRLTVL.

The chain has TRBV28 and TRBJ2-7, with D unclear. The CDR3 extends over 14 amino acids. The V end was cut by 5 bases, the J end by 3 bases, with 14 bases between. CDR1 MDHEN and CDR2 SYDVKM come from the germline V gene. CDR3 sequence: CASSNQPRLYEQYF. In DNA form, the CDR3 reads TGTGCCAGCAGTAATCAACCCAGGCTCTACGAGCAGTACTTC.

This sequence joins TRBV27 and TRBJ1-2, with D unresolved. Trimming pared 8 bases from V and 2 bases from J, leaving 18 bases between. Germline-derived CDR1 and CDR2 are MNHEY and SMNVEV (reference sequence). The CDR3 extends over 15 amino acids. The chain's CDR3 is CASRAPRVENYGYTF. The DNA for the CDR3 is TGTGCCAGCCGTGCCCCTCGAGTTGAGAACTATGGCTACACCTTC.

This chain joins TRBV18 and TRBJ1-6; D is perhaps TRBD1 (5 bases). V lost 6 bases and J lost 4, with 10 bases in between. The CDR3 length is 14 residues. Germline CDR1 and CDR2: KGHSH and LQKENI. DNA for the CDR3: TGTGCCAGCTCGACGGAGGGGTATAATTCACCCCTCCACTTT. Translated, it gives CASSTEGYNSPLHF.

This clone was counted once. The chain has TRBV28 and TRBJ1-5; D is unclear. Germline V gene lookup returns CDR1 MDHEN and CDR2 SYDVKM. The CDR3 has 13 amino acids. Trimming removed 1 base from V and 3 bases from J, with 4 bases in between. DNA for the CDR3: TGTGCCAGCAGTTTATCATTCAATCAGCCCCAGCATTTT. The encoded protein is CASSLSFNQPQHF.